Detailed here is one T cell receptor beta chain. What it recognizes is unknown. The PCR made use of 60 Vbeta and 13 Jbeta primers. The data were produced by immunoSEQ multiplex PCR, yet TCRdb's version contains in-frame clones alone and is incomplete. Among roughly 180,000 clones, around four fifths were seen once, and the ten largest hold 1.3%. These data belong to a study of cytomegalovirus exposure and HLA in healthy donors. Study-wide results and limits: In an earlier analysis, in approximately 630 donors, most V segments appeared productive either ~87% or ~30% of the time. Rare TCR sequences predominated, though certain public TCRs were found in many donors.

This CDR3 spans 14 amino acids. V was trimmed by 4 bases and J by 5 bases, leaving 12 bases between them. CDR1 and CDR2 (germline): SGHTA, FQGNSA. The chain couples TRBV7-2 to TRBJ2-1, with D perhaps matching TRBD1 (5 bases). The TCR was taken from a man aged 30 to 39 in good health and CMV-seronegative. Sequencing was carried out using PBMCs. CDR3 nucleotides: TGTGCCAGCAGCTCCGGACACCTAAACAATGAGCAGTTCTTC. This gives the protein CASSSGHLNNEQFF. The complete variable domain, with remaining parts taken from reference TRBV7-2 and TRBJ2-1, reads GAGVSQSPSNKVTEKGKDVELRCDPISGHTALYWYRQSLGQGLEFLIYFQGNSAPDKSGLPSDRFSAERTGGSVSTLTIQRTQQEDSAVYLCASSSGHLNNEQFFGPGTRLTVL.